The following is a T cell receptor (beta chain) sequence with its context. The sample belongs to a study of cytomegalovirus exposure and HLA in healthy donors. Germline V gene lookup returns CDR1 MDHEN and CDR2 SYDVKM. V lost 6 bases and J lost 0, with 9 bases in between. The CDR3 length is 15 residues. Repertoires were generated with immunoSEQ multiplex PCR, while TCRdb's copy carries only in-frame clones and drops some. The sample consists of 250,000 to 350,000 clones, approximately 86% of them appearing once. The chain combines TRBV28 with TRBJ2-6, with a possible D match to TRBD1 (5 bases). This receptor was taken from a woman aged 25 to 39 in good health and CMV-seropositive. The sequenced material came from PBMCs. The CDR3, as DNA: TGTGCCAGCAGCGTACAGGACTCTGGGGCCAACGTCCTGACTTTC. It translates to CASSVQDSGANVLTF.